These T cell receptor beta chains were read from a single sample in a study of blood T cell repertoires in COVID-19. Profiled with immunoSEQ multiplex PCR; TCRdb holds only in-frame clones, not every one. The table has around 30,000 clones, around 77% seen once. What was sequenced was peripheral blood. These receptor sequences come from a human donor in a cohort sampled during active COVID-19. The CDR3 runs from the conserved cysteine through the conserved F or W. Fields, in order: V gene, J gene, D gene, clone size, CDR3 DNA, CDR3 protein. A D gene is named only where the DNA matches it firmly. The size of a clone is reported for some rows only, either as once, few or many, or as a class for expanded clones.

v_call: TRBV30; j_call: TRBJ1-2; d_call: .; clone_size: .; cdr3_nt: TGTGCCTGGAGTGTACAGGTAAACTATGGCTACACCTTC; cdr3_aa: CAWSVQVNYGYTF
v_call: TRBV5-1; j_call: TRBJ2-1; d_call: .; clone_size: .; cdr3_nt: TGCGCCAGCAGACATACTAGCAACACCTACAATGAGCAGTTCTTC; cdr3_aa: CASRHTSNTYNEQFF
v_call: TRBV30; j_call: TRBJ2-1; d_call: TRBD2; clone_size: .; cdr3_nt: TGTGCCTGGAGTGTGATAGCGGGAGGAGCTGAGCAGTTCTTC; cdr3_aa: CAWSVIAGGAEQFF
v_call: TRBV28; j_call: TRBJ1-2; d_call: .; clone_size: .; cdr3_nt: TGTGCCAGCAGATCTCACCGCCTATACTACGGCTACACCTTC; cdr3_aa: CASRSHRLYYGYTF
v_call: TRBV10-3; j_call: TRBJ2-5; d_call: TRBD1; clone_size: few; cdr3_nt: TGTGCCATCAGTGAGAAGAATGGACAGGTAAGAGAGACCCAGTACTTC; cdr3_aa: CAISEKNGQVRETQYF
v_call: TRBV3-1/TRBV3-2; j_call: TRBJ2-2; d_call: TRBD1; clone_size: .; cdr3_nt: TGTGCCAGCAGCCAGAGGGTGTGGTATAACAGGGGGGAGAACACCGGGGAGCTGTTTTTT; cdr3_aa: CASSQRVWYNRGENTGELFF
v_call: TRBV11-2; j_call: TRBJ2-4; d_call: TRBD1; clone_size: .; cdr3_nt: TGTGCCAGCAGCTCCGGACAGGGATCAAAAAACATTCAGTACTTC; cdr3_aa: CASSSGQGSKNIQYF
v_call: TRBV5-6; j_call: TRBJ1-1; d_call: .; clone_size: .; cdr3_nt: TGTGCCAGCAGCTTGGGTCAGATGAACACTGAAGCTTTCTTT; cdr3_aa: CASSLGQMNTEAFF
v_call: TRBV29-1; j_call: TRBJ1-2; d_call: .; clone_size: once; cdr3_nt: TGCAGCGTTAAAGCGCCGTCGGGGTTGTCGGGTGGCTACACCTTC; cdr3_aa: CSVKAPSGLSGGYTF
v_call: TRBV28; j_call: TRBJ1-2; d_call: .; clone_size: .; cdr3_nt: TGTGCCAGCAGTTTTCTACCTTCCCAGGCCGCGAATGGCTACACCTTC; cdr3_aa: CASSFLPSQAANGYTF
v_call: TRBV3-1/TRBV3-2; j_call: TRBJ1-1; d_call: .; clone_size: many; cdr3_nt: TGTGCCAGCAGAGGAGGTACTGAAGCTTTCTTT; cdr3_aa: CASRGGTEAFF
v_call: TRBV6-2/TRBV6-3; j_call: TRBJ2-3; d_call: TRBD2; clone_size: few; cdr3_nt: TGTGCCAGCAGTTACGTTCTAGCGGGAGGGCCCGGGCATAAAGATACGCAGTATTTT; cdr3_aa: CASSYVLAGGPGHKDTQYF
v_call: TRBV28; j_call: TRBJ2-7; d_call: .; clone_size: .; cdr3_nt: TGTGCCAGTTCAACCTCCCTTCGGGTAGGCGAGCAGTACTTC; cdr3_aa: CASSTSLRVGEQYF
v_call: TRBV10-3; j_call: TRBJ2-5; d_call: TRBD1; clone_size: .; cdr3_nt: TGTGCCATCAGGGACTTCACAGGGGGCGAGACCCAGTACTTC; cdr3_aa: CAIRDFTGGETQYF
v_call: TRBV6-5; j_call: TRBJ2-2; d_call: .; clone_size: .; cdr3_nt: TGTGCCAGCAGTTTCCGCCGGGGGGCCACCGGGGAGCTGTTTTTT; cdr3_aa: CASSFRRGATGELFF
v_call: TRBV7-2; j_call: TRBJ2-3; d_call: TRBD2; clone_size: .; cdr3_nt: TGTGCCAGCAGCTTAGGACTAGCGGGGGGGTTGCAGTATTTT; cdr3_aa: CASSLGLAGGLQYF
v_call: TRBV5-1; j_call: TRBJ2-2; d_call: .; clone_size: .; cdr3_nt: TGCGCCAGCAGCTTGGCGGGGATTGTCGGGGAGCTGTTTTTT; cdr3_aa: CASSLAGIVGELFF
v_call: TRBV11-3; j_call: TRBJ2-5; d_call: .; clone_size: .; cdr3_nt: TGTGCCAGCAGCTTGACTACCGTTGGGACCCAGTACTTC; cdr3_aa: CASSLTTVGTQYF
v_call: TRBV19; j_call: TRBJ2-3; d_call: TRBD1; clone_size: .; cdr3_nt: TGTGCCAGTAGTCGAGACCAGGGGGCACTAACAGATACGCAGTATTTT; cdr3_aa: CASSRDQGALTDTQYF
v_call: TRBV7-6; j_call: TRBJ2-2; d_call: .; clone_size: .; cdr3_nt: TGTGCCAGCACCACTCTCCCGGGGAACACCGGGGAGCTGTTTTTT; cdr3_aa: CASTTLPGNTGELFF
v_call: TRBV6-5; j_call: TRBJ2-1; d_call: .; clone_size: .; cdr3_nt: TGTGCCAGCAGTAAGAGGAGTTCCTACAATGAGCAGTTCTTC; cdr3_aa: CASSKRSSYNEQFF
v_call: TRBV29-1; j_call: TRBJ2-2; d_call: .; clone_size: .; cdr3_nt: TGCAGCGTTGGGCACAGGGCGACCGGGGAGCTGTTTTTT; cdr3_aa: CSVGHRATGELFF
v_call: TRBV6-5; j_call: TRBJ2-2; d_call: TRBD2; clone_size: .; cdr3_nt: TGTGCCAGCAGCGCGGGACTAGCAGCGACCGGGGAGCTGTTTTTT; cdr3_aa: CASSAGLAATGELFF
v_call: TRBV12-3/TRBV12-4; j_call: TRBJ2-3; d_call: TRBD2; clone_size: .; cdr3_nt: TGTGCCAGCAGTCGGGACTATTCGGATACGCAGTATTTT; cdr3_aa: CASSRDYSDTQYF
v_call: TRBV15; j_call: TRBJ2-2; d_call: .; clone_size: .; cdr3_nt: TGTGCCACCAGCAGAGGGCGGGTTTCGAACACCGGGGAGCTGTTTTTT; cdr3_aa: CATSRGRVSNTGELFF
v_call: TRBV20-1; j_call: TRBJ1-1; d_call: .; clone_size: .; cdr3_nt: TGCAGTGCTAGTTGGGCGAACACTGAAGCTTTCTTT; cdr3_aa: CSASWANTEAFF
v_call: TRBV6-5; j_call: TRBJ1-3; d_call: TRBD1; clone_size: .; cdr3_nt: TGTGCCAGCAGTAGACAGGGAGACACCATATATTTT; cdr3_aa: CASSRQGDTIYF
v_call: TRBV5-4; j_call: TRBJ2-3; d_call: .; clone_size: .; cdr3_nt: TGTGCCAGCAGCCAGACTAACACAGATACGCAGTATTTT; cdr3_aa: CASSQTNTDTQYF
v_call: TRBV7-8; j_call: TRBJ2-7; d_call: .; clone_size: .; cdr3_nt: TGTGCCAGCAGCTTAAATTCGGTCAGGGGATACGAGCAGTACTTC; cdr3_aa: CASSLNSVRGYEQYF
v_call: TRBV7-2; j_call: TRBJ2-5; d_call: TRBD2; clone_size: .; cdr3_nt: TGTGCCAGCAGCCCGTTTGGAGCGGGAGGATCTGGGACCCAGTACTTC; cdr3_aa: CASSPFGAGGSGTQYF
v_call: TRBV5-1; j_call: TRBJ2-7; d_call: TRBD1; clone_size: .; cdr3_nt: TGCGCCAGCAGCTCTGGGACAGCTACCTACGAGCAGTACTTC; cdr3_aa: CASSSGTATYEQYF
v_call: TRBV27; j_call: TRBJ1-2; d_call: TRBD1; clone_size: .; cdr3_nt: TGTGCCAGCAGCGACAGGGTAATGGATGGCTACACCTTC; cdr3_aa: CASSDRVMDGYTF
v_call: TRBV19; j_call: TRBJ1-1; d_call: .; clone_size: once; cdr3_nt: TGTGCCAGTAGTTTAAGTCCGGACACTGAAGCTTTCTTT; cdr3_aa: CASSLSPDTEAFF
v_call: TRBV6-5; j_call: TRBJ1-1; d_call: .; clone_size: .; cdr3_nt: TGTGCCAGCAGCTCCCAGCGGGGGTCGAACACTGAAGCTTTCTTT; cdr3_aa: CASSSQRGSNTEAFF
v_call: TRBV18; j_call: TRBJ2-5; d_call: TRBD2; clone_size: .; cdr3_nt: TGTGCCAGCTCACCCGGGACTAGCGGAGTCCAAGAGACCCAGTACTTC; cdr3_aa: CASSPGTSGVQETQYF